The table lists the clone carrying this TCR beta chain with many counts. Germline values: CDR1 ENHRY, CDR2 SYGVKD. V lost 2 bases to trimming and J lost 4 bases, with 6 bases between them. The CDR3 runs 12 residues. TCRdb ran MiXCR on the 5' RACE reads and lists one entry per CDR3 protein. The table has some 130,000 distinct CDR3 sequences, roughly 6.2% seen once. The data derive from a study of T-cell memory formation after mild COVID-19. Sequenced input: PBMCs or a T cell subset sorted from them (not recorded which). The chain joins TRBV10-3 to TRBJ2-7; D call uncertain. This TCR came from an adult woman who had mild COVID-19 (a few samples of this study predate the infection). Cell type and time point are not known. CDR3 amino acids: CAISEMEYEQYF. The DNA of the CDR3 is TGTGCCATCAGTGAGATGGAATACGAGCAGTACTTC.